The present TCR beta chain was sequenced within a study of long-term antiretroviral therapy in people with HIV. Overall study results and limits: Information pertaining to ART adherence, viral resistance or therapeutic modifications was not obtained. Blood obtained between about 2004 and 2017 may reflect older ART regimens.

This clone was detected only a few times. Its cognate antigen is unknown. The CDR3 totals 17 residues. Germline V gives CDR1 SGHVS, CDR2 FNYEAQ. J lost 5 bases, V lost 6 bases, and 10 bases had no gene match. The samples comprised roughly 0.9-11 million cryopreserved PBMC ahead of DNA extraction. At the survey level, the v3.0 immunoSEQ assay was run. Libraries were prepared by immunoSEQ multiplex PCR; TCRdb keeps only in-frame clonotypes and omits some of them. The sample shows about 21,000 clones, 70% to 85% of them seen only once. The sequence was collected from a woman aged 40-49 years with HIV. The rearrangement links TRBV7-6 to TRBJ2-2; 12 nucleotides align to TRBD2. The sequenced sample was unsorted PBMCs, obtained 4.1 years after starting antiretroviral therapy. As DNA, the CDR3 is TGTGCCAGCAGGCCTCAAGAGGGACTAGCGGGTACCGGGGAGCTGTTTTTT. Translating gives CASRPQEGLAGTGELFF.